The 18 T cell receptor beta chains in this list originate from one sample, sequenced in a study of CD8 T cells in Susac syndrome (dated by TCRdb to about 2019). The method behind the library was the immunoSEQ multiplex PCR assay. RNA was extracted using the RNeasy kit, and about 0.5 to 1 ug of the RNA was reverse transcribed with random hexamers. The raw public data were reprocessed by TCRdb itself: fastp quality trimming at Q25, MiXCR clonotype calling, in-frame beta chains only. Every distinct CDR3 protein forms one entry, paired with its most common genes and DNA. The sample yields approximately 130,000 distinct CDR3 sequences; under 95% were counted once. Of the sample, 0.24% falls within the top ten clones. The sample taken for sequencing was CD8+ T cells from PBMCs. The receptors originated from a human donor with multiple sclerosis.

The V gene is TRBV5-6, the J gene TRBJ2-5; perhaps TRBD1 as D (5 bases). Germline loops: CDR1 SGHDT, CDR2 YYEEEE. The CDR3 runs to 13 residues. Trimming left V 1 base short and J 3 bases short, with 7 bases between. The CDR3 here is CASSLSTEETQYF. The CDR3 nucleotides are TGTGCCAGCAGCTTGTCGACAGAAGAGACCCAGTACTTC.

The chain joins TRBV29-1 to TRBJ2-1; perhaps D is TRBD1 or TRBD2 (6 bases each). Germline V lookup: CDR1 SQVTM, CDR2 ANQGSEA. V was clipped by 5 bases and J by 9 bases, with 14 bases between them. The CDR3 sequence is 12 residues long. Written as DNA, the CDR3 is TGCAGCGTTTCAACGGAGGGGGGTGAGCAGTTCTTC. It translates to CSVSTEGGEQFF.

The chain employs TRBV7-9 and TRBJ2-5; D remains unclear. This CDR3 has 11 residues. Trimming shortened V by 7 bases and J by 1 base, and 4 bases separated the two germline ends. Germline lookup yields CDR1 SEHNR and CDR2 FQNEAQ (reference sequence). The CDR3 reads CASKAQETQYF. The CDR3 DNA sequence: TGTGCCAGCAAGGCCCAAGAGACCCAGTACTTC.

V usage is TRBV11-2 and J usage is TRBJ2-7; 10 bases are shared with TRBD2. This CDR3 comprises 15 residues. Germline CDR1 is SGHAT and CDR2 is FQNNGV. Trimming took 5 bases from V and 4 from J; bases not matched to a gene: 8. The CDR3 loop reads CASSPGGLARYEQYF. CDR3 coding DNA: TGTGCCAGCAGCCCGGGGGGACTAGCGAGATACGAGCAGTACTTC.

This clonotype was picked up one time. The J gene is TRBJ2-3, the V gene TRBV10-3, with TRBD2 as a possible D gene (6 bases). The CDR3 is 18 residues long. Germline V CDR1 and CDR2: ENHRY, SYGVKD. V was trimmed by 0 bases and J by 5 bases, leaving 21 bases between them. The chain's CDR3 is CAISESPLLASPGDTQYF. CDR3 bases: TGTGCCATCAGTGAGTCACCCCTACTAGCTTCTCCGGGAGATACGCAGTATTTT.

V gene TRBV30 combines with J gene TRBJ2-7, with D maybe TRBD2 (6 bases). The germline V and J ends were trimmed by 8 bases and 3 bases, with 14 bases remaining between them. There are 12 residues in the CDR3. The germline V gene encodes CDR1 GTSNPN and CDR2 SVGIG (reference sequence). The DNA of the CDR3 is TGTGCCGGGGGACTTAAAGGCTACGAGCAGTACTTC. The encoded protein is CAGGLKGYEQYF.

Note on this clonotype: Sequence at one end of the junction differs from germline and may be a read error. This chain uses TRBV3-1 with TRBJ2-7; possible D gene TRBD1, 7 bases. This CDR3 has 15 amino acids. Germline V gene sequence: CDR1 LGHDT, CDR2 YNNKEL (reference sequence). The DNA of the CDR3 is TGTGCCAGCAGCCGACGACAGGGAGGTCCCCCCTATGTGGACTTC. It yields the protein CASSRRQGGPPYVDF.

The rearrangement links TRBV9 to TRBJ2-1; maybe TRBD2 (7 bases). Germline CDR1 reads SGDLS; CDR2 reads YYNGEE. There are 15 residues in the CDR3. The V end lost 4 bases, the J end lost 1 base, and 12 bases lay between the germline ends. The chain's CDR3 is CASSKGGGSYNEQFF. The CDR3 nucleotides read TGTGCCAGCAGCAAAGGGGGGGGGTCCTACAATGAGCAGTTCTTC.

This clonotype was observed once. This rearrangement joins TRBV7-9 to TRBJ1-2, with unresolved D. The germline gives CDR1 SEHNR, CDR2 FQNEAQ (reference sequence). The CDR3 is made up of 11 amino acids. V was clipped by 3 bases and J by 10 bases, with 9 bases between them. The CDR3 here is CASSFGPDYTF. CDR3 bases: TGTGCCAGCAGCTTCGGCCCGGACTACACCTTC.

The V call is TRBV27, the J call TRBJ2-5; D remains ambiguous. The CDR3 is 16 residues long. The germline V gene has CDR1 MNHEY and CDR2 SMNVEV (reference sequence). V was pared by 4 bases and J by 6 bases, with 21 bases between. The CDR3: CASSSRLGLKGKTQYF. The CDR3 DNA is TGTGCCAGCAGTTCCCGCCTCGGCCTCAAAGGGAAGACCCAGTACTTC.

The genes are TRBV4-1 and TRBJ1-1, with D possibly being TRBD1 (5 bases). Trimming shortened V by 1 base and J by 8 bases, and 11 bases separated the two germline ends. From germline, CDR1 is MGHRA and CDR2 YSYEKL. The length of the CDR3 is 13 residues. CDR3 nucleotide sequence: TGCGCCAGCAGCCAAGCCAGGGCCAGGGAAGCTTTCTTT. Its protein is CASSQARAREAFF.

This sequence joins TRBV27 and TRBJ2-7, with 7 nucleotides matching TRBD2. Germline lookup yields CDR1 MNHEY and CDR2 SMNVEV (reference sequence). The CDR3 extends over 13 amino acids. V shed 3 bases and J 4 bases; nucleotides not matched to a gene: 3. The CDR3 protein is CASSLVGGYEQYF. The CDR3, as DNA: TGTGCCAGCAGTTTGGTGGGAGGGTACGAGCAGTACTTC.

The chain joins TRBV4-3 to TRBJ2-6; the D gene is possibly TRBD1 (6 bases). This CDR3 spans 14 amino acids. V was cut by 5 bases and J by 4 bases, with 9 bases left in between. The germline V gene has CDR1 LGHNA and CDR2 YSLEER. This CDR3 is CASSAGQGANVLTF. The CDR3 DNA follows: TGCGCCAGCAGCGCAGGACAGGGGGCCAACGTCCTGACTTTC.

The chain joins TRBV30 to TRBJ2-7, with 10 bases matching TRBD2. The V and J ends lost 2 bases and 6 bases, in that order; junction bases with no gene match: 4. The CDR3 has 13 residues. Germline loops: CDR1 GTSNPN, CDR2 SVGIG (reference sequence). The CDR3 coding sequence is TGTGCCTGGAGTATTCTAGCGGGAGTCGAGCAGTACTTC. Its protein product is CAWSILAGVEQYF.

This chain links TRBV5-4 with TRBJ2-2; possibly TRBD1 for D (5 bases). V lost 4 bases, J lost 1 base, and 14 bases lay in between. The CDR3 is 16 residues long. CDR1 and CDR2 from the germline V gene are SGHNT and YYREEE (reference sequence). CDR3 region: CASSLGHVGNTGELFF. The CDR3 DNA is TGTGCCAGCAGCCTGGGGCATGTTGGGAACACCGGGGAGCTGTTTTTT.

This clonotype was seen once. This chain links TRBV19 with TRBJ2-3, with a possible D match to TRBD1 (6 bases). V gave up 6 bases and J gave up 1 base, with 11 bases separating them. Per germline, CDR1 LNHDA and CDR2 SQIVND (reference sequence). This CDR3 region has 14 residues. The CDR3 nucleotides are TGTGCCAGTAGCAGCAGGGGAGGCACAGATACGCAGTATTTT. Its translation is CASSSRGGTDTQYF.

The rearrangement joins TRBV6-5 to TRBJ2-5, with 7 bases fitting TRBD2. J lost 4 bases, V lost 4 bases, and 12 bases had no gene match. There are 16 residues in the CDR3. Germline V gives CDR1 MNHEY, CDR2 SVGAGI. In nucleotides, the CDR3 is TGTGCCAGCAGTTTCCTGGCGGGAGTTGCGGCAGAGACCCAGTACTTC. Protein sequence: CASSFLAGVAAETQYF.

Written as DNA, the CDR3 is TGTGCCATCAGTTATCAGGGGGCTGGCGACAATGAGCAGTTCTTC. Translation: CAISYQGAGDNEQFF. The J gene is TRBJ2-1, the V gene TRBV10-3; 8 positions match TRBD1. The ends lost 5 bases at V and 5 bases at J; junction bases unmatched: 8. There are 15 residues in the CDR3. Germline loops: CDR1 ENHRY, CDR2 SYGVKD.